This TCR beta chain was sequenced for a study of Graves' ophthalmopathy and Graves' hyperthyroidism. RNA served as the template for amplifying TCR beta CDR3 regions. RT-PCR in the first round used HTBI primers; a second-round multiplex PCR followed. One entry per CDR3 protein, called by TCRdb with MiXCR from the multiplex PCR reads. The repertoire has around 1.1 million distinct CDR3 sequences, less than 45% of them found once; the top ten carry around 10%. This TCR derives from an adult man with Graves' hyperthyroidism. Sequenced sample: peripheral blood or thyroid tissue (not recorded which).

In DNA form, the CDR3 reads TGTGCCAGCAGTGAAGCGCTGGGTCAGGGGGGCGACGAGCAGTACTTC. Translating gives CASSEALGQGGDEQYF. The J gene is TRBJ2-7, the V gene TRBV6-1, with D tentatively TRBD1 (7 bases). Trimming stripped 0 bases from V and 5 bases from J, with 17 bases between. The CDR3 is made up of 16 amino acids. In germline, CDR1 is MNHNS, CDR2 SASEGT.